The 9 T cell receptor beta chains reported below all come from one sample, sequenced in a study of cytomegalovirus exposure and HLA in healthy donors. The PCR made use of 60 Vbeta and 13 Jbeta primers. Clones were sequenced by immunoSEQ multiplex PCR, and TCRdb holds only the in-frame ones, with some missing. The sample gives roughly 130,000 clones, around 80% of which show up once; 2% is in the top ten. The material sequenced was PBMCs. The receptors were sampled from a man aged 18 to 30 in good health and CMV-seronegative.

This clone was detected once. The V gene is TRBV7-3, the J gene TRBJ2-5, with unresolved D. The CDR3 extends over 14 amino acids. The V end lost 2 bases, the J end lost 5 bases, and 12 bases lay between the germline ends. Per the germline V gene, CDR1 is SGHTA and CDR2 is FQGTGA. CDR3 in DNA: TGTGCCAGCAGCTTACATGGAGTTGGGGAGACCCAGTACTTC. It translates to CASSLHGVGETQYF.

CDR3 sequence (DNA): TGTGCCAGCAGTATACAGGGAGGGCCCTACGAGCAGTACGTC. This encodes CASSIQGGPYEQYV. V and J are TRBV7-8 and TRBJ2-7; tentative D call: TRBD2 (7 bases). The CDR3 is made up of 14 amino acids. V lost 6 bases and J 2 bases, leaving 14 bases between the germline ends. Germline-derived CDR1 and CDR2 are SGHVS and FQNEAQ.

The rearrangement joins TRBV7-8 to TRBJ2-7, with TRBD1 matching over 8 bases. Germline loops: CDR1 SGHVS, CDR2 FQNEAQ. With V trimmed by 5 bases and J by 1 base, 10 bases remained unmatched. The CDR3 spans 16 residues. The CDR3 nucleotides read TGTGCCAGCAGCCCGAGAAGACAGGGGCGGTCCTACGAGCAGTACGTC. Its protein product is CASSPRRQGRSYEQYV.

This clone was counted a single time. This chain uses TRBV15 with TRBJ2-7; possible D gene TRBD1, 5 bases. CDR1 LNHNV and CDR2 YYDKDF come from the germline V gene (reference sequence). The CDR3 length is 14 residues. V gave up 0 bases and J gave up 2 bases, with 8 bases separating them. CDR3 nucleotides: TGTGCCACCAGCAGAGATGTAGGGGCCTACGAGCAGTACGTC. Its translation: CATSRDVGAYEQYV.

The chain recombines TRBV27 with TRBJ2-1; 15 bases match TRBD2. CDR3 length: 17 amino acids. Germline CDR1 is MNHEY and CDR2 is SMNVEV (reference sequence). The J segment lost 7 bases and the V segment lost 4 bases, leaving 8 bases of the junction unmatched. Here the CDR3 DNA reads TGTGCCAGCAGTTCGGGACTAGCGGGAGGAACCTGGAATGAGCAGTTCTTC. As protein: CASSSGLAGGTWNEQFF.

Notes on this clone: A read error may account for a junction end that differs from germline. The V and J genes are TRBV7-9 and TRBJ1-1; D gene ambiguous. Germline V gene lookup returns CDR1 SEHNR and CDR2 FQNEAQ (reference sequence). This CDR3 comprises 12 residues. The CDR3 region has the DNA TGTTCCAGCAGCTTAGCGGGCTCTGAAGCTTTCTTT. It translates to CSSSLAGSEAFF.

The chain has TRBV29-1 and TRBJ2-5, with D possibly TRBD1 on 6 matching bases. Trimming took off 6 bases at V and 1 base at J, with 12 bases between the two ends. The CDR3 has 13 amino acids. Per germline, CDR1 SQVTM and CDR2 ANQGSEA. Here the CDR3 DNA reads TGCAGCGTACGCAGGGGCCCCCAAGAGACCCAGTACTTC. Translated, it gives CSVRRGPQETQYF. The full variable domain, completed using reference TRBV29-1 and TRBJ2-5, is SAVISQKPSRDICQRGTSLTIQCQVDSQVTMMFWYRQQPGQSLTLIATANQGSEATYESGFVIDKFPISRPNLTFSTLTVSNMSPEDSSIYLCSVRRGPQETQYFGPGTRLLVL.

This clone was detected a few times. The V call is TRBV28, the J call TRBJ1-1; 8 bases map to TRBD1. Germline CDR1 MDHEN, CDR2 SYDVKM. The CDR3 is 15 amino acids. The V and J ends lost 5 bases and 6 bases, in that order; junction bases with no gene match: 11. CDR3 residues: CASSPHVRGQAEAFF. The CDR3 DNA follows: TGTGCCAGCAGTCCCCATGTCAGGGGGCAGGCTGAAGCTTTCTTT.

This clone has a handful of counts. The chain links TRBV5-1 to TRBJ1-4, with D uncertain. CDR3 length: 14 amino acids. Germline lookup yields CDR1 SGHRS and CDR2 YFSETQ. The V end was cut by 3 bases, the J end by 0 bases, with 6 bases between. CDR3 DNA sequence: TGCGCCAGCAGCTCTCTTACAACTAATGAAAAACTGTTTTTT. It is translated as CASSSLTTNEKLFF.